The present TCR beta chain was sequenced within a study of somatic mutations in cytotoxic T cells in rheumatoid arthritis. Across the whole study: Before any treatment began, roughly 30 ml EDTA peripheral blood was collected from patients right after diagnosis. The flow sorting of some V beta antibody-stained T-cell populations reached nearly 100% purity, and the sorted populations included V beta1+ cells sequenced for TCRB.

To note about this clone: Its cognate antigen is unknown.

Study outcomes and limitations: Exceedance of 20% of CD8+ cells by the largest CD8+ clone occurred in about an eighth of the roughly 65 patients.

As processed by the authors: Matching between patient CD8+ clones larger than 1% and published virus-specific TCRB sequences was rare. The assay was immunoSEQ multiplex PCR, and TCRdb's table has in-frame clones only and misses some. That table is the source of V, J and clone size, and D and trimming were worked out from the DNA. This table holds roughly 9,800 clones, 75% to 95% found once. Germline trimming cut 5 bases from V and 4 bases from J; bases unmatched to any gene: 4. This CDR3 is built from 13 residues. Per germline, CDR1 GTSNPN and CDR2 SVGIG (reference sequence). This clonotype originated in a woman aged 18 to 35 with rheumatoid arthritis. This chain uses TRBV30 with TRBJ2-1; 8 bases agree with TRBD2. Sequences were obtained from CD8+ T cells sorted from blood. CDR3: CAWASGGYNEQFF. The CDR3 DNA reads TGTGCCTGGGCAAGCGGGGGATACAATGAGCAGTTCTTC.